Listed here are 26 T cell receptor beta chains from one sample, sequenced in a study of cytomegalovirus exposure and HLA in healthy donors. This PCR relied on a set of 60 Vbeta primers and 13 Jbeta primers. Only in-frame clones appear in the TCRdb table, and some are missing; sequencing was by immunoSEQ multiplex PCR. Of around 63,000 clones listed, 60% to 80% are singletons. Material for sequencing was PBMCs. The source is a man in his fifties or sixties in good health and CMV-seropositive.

The DNA of the CDR3 is TGTGCCATCAGAGGACCAGCGGGCCACAATGAGCAGTTCTTC. Translation gives CAIRGPAGHNEQFF. The chain employs TRBV10-3 and TRBJ2-1, with D perhaps TRBD2 (6 bases). The CDR3 loop spans 14 amino acids. Germline V gene lookup returns CDR1 ENHRY and CDR2 SYGVKD. V dropped 6 bases and J dropped 5 bases, with 14 bases sitting between them.

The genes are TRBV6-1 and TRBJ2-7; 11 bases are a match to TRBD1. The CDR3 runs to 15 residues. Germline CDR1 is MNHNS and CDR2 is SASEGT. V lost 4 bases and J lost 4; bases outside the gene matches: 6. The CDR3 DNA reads TGTGCCAGCAGTGCTGGGGACAGGGGGATTTACGAGCAGTACTTC. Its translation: CASSAGDRGIYEQYF.

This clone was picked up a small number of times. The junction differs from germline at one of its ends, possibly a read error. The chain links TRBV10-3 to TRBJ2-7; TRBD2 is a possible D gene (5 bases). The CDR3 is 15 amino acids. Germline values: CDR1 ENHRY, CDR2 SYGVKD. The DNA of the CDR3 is TGTGCCAGCAGTCCAGAGGGCCTTATAGTCTACGAGCAGTACTTC. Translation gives CASSPEGLIVYEQYF.

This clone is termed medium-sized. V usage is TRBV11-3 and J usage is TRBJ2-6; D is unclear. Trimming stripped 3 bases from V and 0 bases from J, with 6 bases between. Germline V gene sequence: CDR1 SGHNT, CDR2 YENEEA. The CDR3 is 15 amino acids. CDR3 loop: CASSFSDSGANVLTF. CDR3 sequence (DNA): TGTGCCAGCAGCTTCAGCGACTCTGGGGCCAACGTCCTGACTTTC.

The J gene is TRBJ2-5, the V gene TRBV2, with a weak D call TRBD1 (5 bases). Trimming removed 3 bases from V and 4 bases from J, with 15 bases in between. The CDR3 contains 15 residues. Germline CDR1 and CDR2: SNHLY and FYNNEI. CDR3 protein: CASSDIGAVRETQYF. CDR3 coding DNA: TGTGCCAGCAGTGATATAGGGGCTGTGCGAGAGACCCAGTACTTC.

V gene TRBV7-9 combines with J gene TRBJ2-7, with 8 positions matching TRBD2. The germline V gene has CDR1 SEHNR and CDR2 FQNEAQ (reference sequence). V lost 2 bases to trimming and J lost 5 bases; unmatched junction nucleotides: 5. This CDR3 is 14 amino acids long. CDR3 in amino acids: CASSLTAGGHEQYF. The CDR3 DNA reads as TGTGCCAGCAGCTTAACGGCGGGGGGCCACGAGCAGTACTTC.

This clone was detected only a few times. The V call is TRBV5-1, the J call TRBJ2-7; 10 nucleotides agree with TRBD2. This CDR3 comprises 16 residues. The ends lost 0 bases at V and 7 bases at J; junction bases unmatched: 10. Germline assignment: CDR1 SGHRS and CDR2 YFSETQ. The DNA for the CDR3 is TGCGCCAGCAGCTTGGCCAGCGGGGGGGCATCAGGGGAGCAGTACTTC. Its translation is CASSLASGGASGEQYF.

CDR3 DNA: TGCAGCGTTGGAATAGGAGGGCGCGGAGGCTATGGCTACACCTTC. Translation: CSVGIGGRGGYGYTF. J is TRBJ1-2 and V is TRBV29-1; D is unclear. The CDR3 runs to 15 residues. Germline assignment: CDR1 SQVTM and CDR2 ANQGSEA. Trimming left V 4 bases short and J 4 bases short, with 19 bases between.

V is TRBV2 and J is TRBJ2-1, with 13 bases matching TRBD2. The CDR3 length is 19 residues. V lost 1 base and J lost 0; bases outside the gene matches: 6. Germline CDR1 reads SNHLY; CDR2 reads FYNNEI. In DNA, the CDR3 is TGTGCCAGCAGTGAAGGGACTAGCGGGAGTCGGGTCTCCTACAATGAGCAGTTCTTC. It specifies CASSEGTSGSRVSYNEQFF.

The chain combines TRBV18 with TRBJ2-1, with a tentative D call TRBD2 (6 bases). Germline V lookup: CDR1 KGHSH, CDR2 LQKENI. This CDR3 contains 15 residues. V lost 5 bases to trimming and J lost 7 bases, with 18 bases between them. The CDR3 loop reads CASSMGDSGRNEQFF. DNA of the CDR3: TGTGCCAGCTCAATGGGCGATAGCGGTAGAAATGAGCAGTTCTTC.

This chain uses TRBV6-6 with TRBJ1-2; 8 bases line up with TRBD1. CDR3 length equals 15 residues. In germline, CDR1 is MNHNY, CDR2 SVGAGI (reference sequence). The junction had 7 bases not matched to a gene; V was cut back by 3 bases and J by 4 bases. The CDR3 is CASSYSDRGGYGYTF. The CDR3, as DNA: TGTGCCAGCAGTTATTCTGACAGGGGAGGCTATGGCTACACCTTC.

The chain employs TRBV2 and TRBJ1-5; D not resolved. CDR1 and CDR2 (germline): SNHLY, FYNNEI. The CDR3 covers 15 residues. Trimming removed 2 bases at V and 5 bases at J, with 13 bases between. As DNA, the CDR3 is TGTGCCAGCAGTGAATCCTCCCACGGGGATCAGCCCCAGCATTTT. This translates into CASSESSHGDQPQHF.

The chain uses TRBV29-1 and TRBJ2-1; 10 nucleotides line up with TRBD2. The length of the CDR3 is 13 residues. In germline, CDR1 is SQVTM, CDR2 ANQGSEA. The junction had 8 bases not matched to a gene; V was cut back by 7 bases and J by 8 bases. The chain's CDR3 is CSARTSGGDEQFF. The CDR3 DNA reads TGCAGCGCCCGGACTAGCGGTGGGGATGAGCAGTTCTTC.

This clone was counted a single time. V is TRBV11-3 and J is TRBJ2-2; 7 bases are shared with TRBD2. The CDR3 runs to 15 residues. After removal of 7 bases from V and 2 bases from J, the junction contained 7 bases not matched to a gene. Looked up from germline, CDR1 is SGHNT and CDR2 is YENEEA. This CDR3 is CASTERDSNTGELFF. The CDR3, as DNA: TGTGCCAGCACCGAGCGGGACTCAAACACCGGGGAGCTGTTTTTT.

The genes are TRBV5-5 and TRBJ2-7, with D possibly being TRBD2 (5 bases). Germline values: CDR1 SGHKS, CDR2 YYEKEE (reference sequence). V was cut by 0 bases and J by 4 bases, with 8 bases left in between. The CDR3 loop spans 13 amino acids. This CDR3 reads CASSLGGRYEQYF. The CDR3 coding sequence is TGTGCCAGCAGCTTGGGAGGGCGTTACGAGCAGTACTTC.

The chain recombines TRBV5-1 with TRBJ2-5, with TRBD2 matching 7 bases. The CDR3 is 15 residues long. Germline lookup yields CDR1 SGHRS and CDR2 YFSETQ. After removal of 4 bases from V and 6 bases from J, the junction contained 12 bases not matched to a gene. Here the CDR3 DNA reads TGCGCCAGCAGCCCAGCTAGTATAAGCGGGAAGACCCAGTACTTC. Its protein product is CASSPASISGKTQYF.

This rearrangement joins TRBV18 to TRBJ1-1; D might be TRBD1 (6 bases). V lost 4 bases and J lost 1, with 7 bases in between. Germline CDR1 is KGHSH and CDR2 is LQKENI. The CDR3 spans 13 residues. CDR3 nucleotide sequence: TGTGCCAGCTCACAGGGACAGAACACTGAAGCTTTCTTT. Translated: CASSQGQNTEAFF.

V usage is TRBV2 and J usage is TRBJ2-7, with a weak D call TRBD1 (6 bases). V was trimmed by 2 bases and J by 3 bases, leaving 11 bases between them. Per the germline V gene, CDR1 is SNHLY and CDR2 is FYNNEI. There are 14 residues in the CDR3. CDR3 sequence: CASSEWTEFYEQYF. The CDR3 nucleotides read TGTGCCAGCAGTGAATGGACAGAATTCTACGAGCAGTACTTC.

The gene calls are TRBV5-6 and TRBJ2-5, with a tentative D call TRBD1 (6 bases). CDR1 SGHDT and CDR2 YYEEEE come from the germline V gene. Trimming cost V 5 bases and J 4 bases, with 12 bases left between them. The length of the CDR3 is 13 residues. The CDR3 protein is CASSFTGPETQYF. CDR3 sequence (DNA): TGTGCCAGCAGTTTTACAGGGCCAGAGACCCAGTACTTC.

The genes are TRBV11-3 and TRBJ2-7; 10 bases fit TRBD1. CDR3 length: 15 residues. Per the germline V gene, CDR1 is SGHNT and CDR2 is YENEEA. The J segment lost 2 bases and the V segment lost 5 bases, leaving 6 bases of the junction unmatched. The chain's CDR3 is CASSARDRGAYEQYF. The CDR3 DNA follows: TGTGCCAGCAGCGCCCGGGACAGGGGTGCCTACGAGCAGTACTTC.

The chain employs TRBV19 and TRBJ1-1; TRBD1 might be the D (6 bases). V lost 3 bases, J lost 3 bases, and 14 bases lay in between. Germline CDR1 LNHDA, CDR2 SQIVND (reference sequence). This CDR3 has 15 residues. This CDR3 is CASSIGTSLDTEAFF. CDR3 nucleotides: TGTGCCAGTAGTATCGGGACAAGCCTTGACACTGAAGCTTTCTTT. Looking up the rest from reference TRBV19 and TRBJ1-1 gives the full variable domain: DGGITQSPKYLFRKEGQNVTLSCEQNLNHDAMYWYRQDPGQGLRLIYYSQIVNDFQKGDIAEGYSVSREKKESFPLTVTSAQKNPTAFYLCASSIGTSLDTEAFFGQGTRLTVV.

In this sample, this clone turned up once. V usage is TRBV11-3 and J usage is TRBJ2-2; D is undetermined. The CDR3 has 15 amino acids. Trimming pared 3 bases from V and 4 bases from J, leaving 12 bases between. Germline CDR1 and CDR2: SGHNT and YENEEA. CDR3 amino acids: CASSFYMPGTGELFF. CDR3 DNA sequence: TGTGCCAGCAGCTTTTATATGCCGGGCACCGGGGAGCTGTTTTTT.

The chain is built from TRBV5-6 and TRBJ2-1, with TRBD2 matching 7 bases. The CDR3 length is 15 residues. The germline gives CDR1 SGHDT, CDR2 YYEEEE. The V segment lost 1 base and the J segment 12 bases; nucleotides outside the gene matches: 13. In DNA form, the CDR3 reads TGTGCCAGCAGCTTGAGGGCGGGAGAGGAGACGGGGCAGTTCTTC. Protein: CASSLRAGEETGQFF.

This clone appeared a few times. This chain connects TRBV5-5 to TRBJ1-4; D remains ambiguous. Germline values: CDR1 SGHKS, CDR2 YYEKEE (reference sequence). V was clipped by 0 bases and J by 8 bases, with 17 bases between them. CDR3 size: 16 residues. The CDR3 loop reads CASSLGRRPSGEKLFF. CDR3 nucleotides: TGTGCCAGCAGCTTGGGACGCAGGCCGTCGGGGGAAAAACTGTTTTTT.

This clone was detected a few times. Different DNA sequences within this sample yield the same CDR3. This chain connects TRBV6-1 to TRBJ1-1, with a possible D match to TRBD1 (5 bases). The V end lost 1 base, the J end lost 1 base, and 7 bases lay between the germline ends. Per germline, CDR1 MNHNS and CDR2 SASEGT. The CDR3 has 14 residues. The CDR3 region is CASSEGGANTEAFF. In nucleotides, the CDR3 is TGTGCCAGCAGTGAAGGGGGCGCGAACACTGAAGCTTTCTTT.

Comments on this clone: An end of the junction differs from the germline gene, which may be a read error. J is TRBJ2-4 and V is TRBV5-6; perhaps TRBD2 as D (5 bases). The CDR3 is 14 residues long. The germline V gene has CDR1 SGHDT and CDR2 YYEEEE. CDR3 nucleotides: TGTGCCAGCAGCTTGTACTCCGGGGAAAACCTTCAGTACTTC. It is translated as CASSLYSGENLQYF.